Below are 21 T cell receptor beta chains sequenced from a single sample in a study of blood T cell repertoires in COVID-19. Sequencing used immunoSEQ multiplex PCR; TCRdb keeps in-frame clones, though not all of them. The sample has 150,000 to 250,000 clones; approximately 82% are singletons. The sequenced sample consisted of peripheral blood. The receptor source for this set is a human donor with acute or convalescent COVID-19. The donor label of this sample is uncertain.

V usage is TRBV5-1 and J usage is TRBJ2-3, with 10 bases matching TRBD2. The CDR3 consists of 16 residues. V dropped 5 bases and J dropped 5; count of bases not matched to a gene: 11. From germline, CDR1 is SGHRS and CDR2 YFSETQ. CDR3 in DNA: TGCGCCAGCAGGGAGGCCAGCGGGAGGGCCATAGATACGCAGTATTTT. Its translation: CASREASGRAIDTQYF.

This clone was detected only once. This chain connects TRBV5-1 to TRBJ2-5; tentative D call: TRBD1 (5 bases). Germline V gene sequence: CDR1 SGHRS, CDR2 YFSETQ. V dropped 2 bases and J dropped 4 bases, with 12 bases sitting between them. The CDR3 has 14 residues. The CDR3 spells CASSFQGARETQYF. Here the CDR3 DNA reads TGCGCCAGCAGCTTCCAAGGGGCTCGAGAGACCCAGTACTTC. The entire variable domain, with the rest obtained from reference TRBV5-1 and TRBJ2-5, is as follows: KAGVTQTPRYLIKTRGQQVTLSCSPISGHRSVSWYQQTPGQGLQFLFEYFSETQRNKGNFPGRFSGRQFSNSRSEMNVSTLELGDSALYLCASSFQGARETQYFGPGTRLLVL.

V and J are TRBV24-1 and TRBJ2-1; no reliable D call. Germline loops: CDR1 KGHDR, CDR2 SFDVKD. V lost 2 bases and J 12 bases, leaving 10 bases between the germline ends. The CDR3 contains 12 residues. In nucleotides, the CDR3 is TGTGCCACCAGTGATTCACTCGGTGGGCAGTTCTTC. It translates to CATSDSLGGQFF.

The chain is built from TRBV18 and TRBJ2-1; TRBD2 agrees at 9 bases. The CDR3 is 15 amino acids. Trimming took 3 bases from V and 2 from J; bases not matched to a gene: 2. CDR1 KGHSH and CDR2 LQKENI come from the germline V gene. CDR3 loop: CASSPLAGTYNEQFF. CDR3 coding DNA: TGTGCCAGCTCACCGCTAGCGGGGACCTACAATGAGCAGTTCTTC.

This chain uses TRBV6-1 with TRBJ1-5; 8 bases line up with TRBD1. This CDR3 is built from 19 residues. Unmatched junction bases numbered 14, after V lost 4 bases and J lost 0 bases. Per germline, CDR1 MNHNS and CDR2 SASEGT. The CDR3 spells CASSALLTGAFYSNQPQHF. The CDR3 DNA reads TGTGCCAGCAGTGCCCTATTGACAGGGGCGTTCTATAGCAATCAGCCCCAGCATTTT.

This chain connects TRBV30 to TRBJ2-2; 7 bases line up with TRBD2. Germline CDR1 is GTSNPN and CDR2 is SVGIG (reference sequence). The J segment lost 4 bases and the V segment lost 3 bases, leaving 8 bases of the junction unmatched. CDR3 size: 15 residues. The chain's CDR3 is CAWRSGGRSTGELFF. CDR3 DNA: TGTGCCTGGAGGAGCGGCGGGAGATCCACCGGGGAGCTGTTTTTT.

This clone was counted a single time. The chain recombines TRBV19 with TRBJ1-2; tentatively, D is TRBD1 (6 bases). Trimming shortened V by 5 bases and J by 1 base, and 14 bases separated the two germline ends. The length of the CDR3 is 15 residues. In germline, CDR1 is LNHDA, CDR2 SQIVND (reference sequence). CDR3 protein: CASSQVQQGNYGYTF. The CDR3 nucleotides are TGTGCCAGTAGTCAAGTACAACAGGGTAACTATGGCTACACCTTC.

This chain uses TRBV28 with TRBJ2-1; D uncertain. The CDR3 contains 14 residues. Between the trimmed V and J ends, which lost 8 bases and 3 bases, there was a span of 14 bases. Germline CDR1 MDHEN, CDR2 SYDVKM. CDR3 in DNA: TGTGCCAGCGTTTTTGGGTCTAGCTACAATGAGCAGTTCTTC. It yields the protein CASVFGSSYNEQFF.

This clone was seen a handful of times. The same CDR3 can be traced to other DNA sequences in this sample. The genes are TRBV14 and TRBJ1-2, with TRBD1 matching over 9 bases. Germline V lookup: CDR1 SGHDN, CDR2 FVKESK. This CDR3 contains 13 residues. The J segment lost 8 bases and the V segment lost 1 base, leaving 2 bases of the junction unmatched. The CDR3 bases are TGTGCCAGCAGCCAAGTTGGGACAGGGGGCTACACCTTC. Protein: CASSQVGTGGYTF.

This chain links TRBV24-1 with TRBJ1-2; TRBD1 is a possible D gene (6 bases). V dropped 7 bases and J dropped 2 bases, with 10 bases sitting between them. This CDR3 spans 13 amino acids. Germline V CDR1 and CDR2: KGHDR, SFDVKD. The CDR3 DNA reads as TGTGCCACCAGCTCCGGGACAAACTATGGCTACACCTTC. It yields the protein CATSSGTNYGYTF.

The CDR3 DNA reads as TGTGCCAGTCTCAGGGGAGCCGGGGAGCTGTTTTTT. This codes for CASLRGAGELFF. The rearrangement joins TRBV12-3 or TRBV12-4 to TRBJ2-2, with D possibly matching TRBD1 (6 bases). Trimming removed 9 bases at V and 6 bases at J, with 11 bases between. There are 12 residues in the CDR3.

This chain links TRBV24-1 with TRBJ2-5; 8 bases line up with TRBD2. The ends lost 3 bases at V and 5 bases at J; junction bases unmatched: 10. CDR1 and CDR2 from the germline V gene are KGHDR and SFDVKD. This CDR3 spans 16 amino acids. The CDR3 sequence: CATSDARGGISETQYF. The CDR3 bases are TGTGCCACCAGTGATGCCCGGGGGGGAATCTCGGAGACCCAGTACTTC.

The rearrangement uses TRBV10-3 and TRBJ2-2; maybe TRBD2 (6 bases). The V and J ends lost 7 bases and 5 bases respectively, with 11 bases between them. CDR1 is ENHRY, CDR2 SYGVKD, per germline. The CDR3 length is 13 residues. The CDR3 nucleotides read TGTGCCATCAACGGAGGGGATACCGGGGAGCTGTTTTTT. It yields the protein CAINGGDTGELFF.

The chain combines TRBV3-1 (or the pseudogene TRBV3-2) with TRBJ2-3, with a weak D call TRBD1 (6 bases). The V gene lost 4 bases and the J gene lost 9 bases, with 11 bases spanning the gap. The CDR3 is made up of 12 amino acids. Germline CDR1 LGHDT, CDR2 YNNKEL (reference sequence). This CDR3 reads CASSRETGTQYF. The DNA of the CDR3 is TGTGCCAGCAGCCGAGAAACAGGGACGCAGTATTTT.

V usage is TRBV7-2 and J usage is TRBJ2-1, with D possibly being TRBD2 (5 bases). The CDR3 is made up of 14 amino acids. Germline CDR1 is SGHTA and CDR2 is FQGNSA. Trimming removed 6 bases at V and 9 bases at J, with 18 bases between. This chain's CDR3 is CASSPEHGRVEQFF. DNA for the CDR3: TGTGCCAGCAGTCCCGAACACGGGCGGGTTGAGCAGTTCTTC. Filled out from reference TRBV7-2 and TRBJ2-1, the complete variable domain reads GAGVSQSPSNKVTEKGKDVELRCDPISGHTALYWYRQSLGQGLEFLIYFQGNSAPDKSGLPSDRFSAERTGGSVSTLTIQRTQQEDSAVYLCASSPEHGRVEQFFGPGTRLTVL.

In this sample, this clone turned up once. The chain carries TRBV28 and TRBJ1-2, with TRBD1 identical over 8 bases. Trimming cost V 4 bases and J 7 bases; bases outside gene matches: 17. This CDR3 has 17 amino acids. Germline CDR1 MDHEN, CDR2 SYDVKM. The CDR3 DNA follows: TGTGCCAGCAGTTCGTCAACCCCAAGACGGACAGGGCTTGGCTACACCTTC. Encoded protein: CASSSSTPRRTGLGYTF.

V is TRBV10-3 and J is TRBJ1-5; 9 bases are a match to TRBD1. There are 15 residues in the CDR3. CDR1 ENHRY and CDR2 SYGVKD come from the germline V gene. The V and J ends lost 6 bases and 3 bases, in that order; junction bases with no gene match: 6. The CDR3 region has the DNA TGTGCCATCAGGCCCGGGACAGGGAACAATCAGCCCCAGCATTTT. It translates to CAIRPGTGNNQPQHF.

The rearrangement links TRBV10-3 to TRBJ1-2, with TRBD1 as a possible D gene (5 bases). Germline-derived CDR1 and CDR2 are ENHRY and SYGVKD. Trimming shortened V by 3 bases and J by 0 bases, and 17 bases separated the two germline ends. This CDR3 is built from 17 residues. Here the CDR3 reads CAISDPDPTAANYGYTF. The CDR3 DNA reads as TGTGCCATCAGTGACCCTGACCCGACAGCAGCTAACTATGGCTACACCTTC.

The chain recombines TRBV12-3 or TRBV12-4 with TRBJ2-7; 12 bases map to TRBD2. The CDR3 sequence is 13 residues long. V lost 11 bases and J lost 1; bases outside the gene matches: 3. CDR3 in DNA: TGTGCCGTTGGACTAGCGGGGTCCTACGAGCAGTACTTC. Its protein is CAVGLAGSYEQYF.

This clone was recorded only once. The chain links TRBV5-8 to TRBJ1-5; TRBD1 agrees at 9 bases. This CDR3 spans 16 amino acids. The germline V gene has CDR1 SGHTS and CDR2 YDEGEE. V lost 2 bases to trimming and J lost 2 bases; unmatched junction nucleotides: 5. CDR3 sequence reads: CASSFLQGAGNQPQHF. The CDR3 region has the DNA TGTGCCAGCAGCTTCTTACAGGGGGCGGGCAATCAGCCCCAGCATTTT.

This clone was seen just once. The J gene is TRBJ1-5, the V gene TRBV7-9; 7 nucleotides line up with TRBD1. V trimming: 1 base; J trimming: 9 bases; junction bases outside the gene matches: 12. Germline V gene sequence: CDR1 SEHNR, CDR2 FQNEAQ (reference sequence). CDR3 length equals 16 residues. The CDR3 DNA sequence: TGTGCCAGCAGCTTAGTCACAGGGGCTATTGGATCGCCCCAGCATTTT. Translating it yields CASSLVTGAIGSPQHF.